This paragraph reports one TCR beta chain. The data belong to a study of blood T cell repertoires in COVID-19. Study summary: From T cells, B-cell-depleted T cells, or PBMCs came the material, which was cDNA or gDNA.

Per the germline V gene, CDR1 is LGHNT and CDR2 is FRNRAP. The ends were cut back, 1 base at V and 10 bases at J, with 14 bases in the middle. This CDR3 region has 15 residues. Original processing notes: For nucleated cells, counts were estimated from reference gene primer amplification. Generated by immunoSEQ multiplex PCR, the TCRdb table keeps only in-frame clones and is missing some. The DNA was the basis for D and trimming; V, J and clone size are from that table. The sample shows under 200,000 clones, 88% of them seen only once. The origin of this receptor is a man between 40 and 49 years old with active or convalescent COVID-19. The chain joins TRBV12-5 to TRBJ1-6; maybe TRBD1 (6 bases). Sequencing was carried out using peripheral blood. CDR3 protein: CASGLGTGQGSPLHF. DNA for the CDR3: TGTGCTAGTGGTTTGGGTACAGGGCAAGGATCACCCCTCCACTTT.